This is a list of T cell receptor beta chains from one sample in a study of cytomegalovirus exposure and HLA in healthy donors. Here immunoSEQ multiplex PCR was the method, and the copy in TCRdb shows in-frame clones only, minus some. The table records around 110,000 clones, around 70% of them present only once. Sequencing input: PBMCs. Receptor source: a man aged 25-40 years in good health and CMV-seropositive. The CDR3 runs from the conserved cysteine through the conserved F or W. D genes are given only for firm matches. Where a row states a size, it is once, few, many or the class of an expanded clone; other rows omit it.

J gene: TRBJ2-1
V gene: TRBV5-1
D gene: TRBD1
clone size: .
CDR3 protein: CASSSGQGTVNEQFF
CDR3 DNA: TGCGCCAGCAGCTCTGGACAGGGGACGGTCAATGAGCAGTTCTTC

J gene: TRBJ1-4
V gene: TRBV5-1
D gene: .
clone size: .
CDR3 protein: CASSTGRGNEKLFF
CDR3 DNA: TGCGCCAGCAGTACAGGGCGTGGTAATGAAAAACTGTTTTTT

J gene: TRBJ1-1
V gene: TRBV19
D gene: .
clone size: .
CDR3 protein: CASTYGGYTEAFF
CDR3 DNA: TGTGCCAGTACTTATGGGGGGTACACTGAAGCTTTCTTT

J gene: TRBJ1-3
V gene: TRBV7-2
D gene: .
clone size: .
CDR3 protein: CASSEQGTGNTIYF
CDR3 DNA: TGTGCCAGCAGCGAACAGGGCACTGGAAACACCATATATTTT

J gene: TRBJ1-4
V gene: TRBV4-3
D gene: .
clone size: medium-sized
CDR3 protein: CASSQDIGREKLFF
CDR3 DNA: TGCGCCAGCAGCCAAGATATCGGTCGGGAAAAACTGTTTTTT

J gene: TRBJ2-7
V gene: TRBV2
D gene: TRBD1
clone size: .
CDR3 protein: CASSRVRTGVDEQYF
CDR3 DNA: TGTGCCAGCAGTAGGGTCAGGACAGGGGTCGACGAGCAGTACTTC

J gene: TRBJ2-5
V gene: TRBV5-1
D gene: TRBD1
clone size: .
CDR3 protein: CASSPRTGGNQETQYF
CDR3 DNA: TGCGCCAGCAGCCCTAGGACAGGGGGGAACCAAGAGACCCAGTACTTC

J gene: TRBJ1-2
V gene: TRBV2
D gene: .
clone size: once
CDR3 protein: CASSEGGGYTF
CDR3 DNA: TGTGCCAGCAGTGAGGGCGGGGGCTACACCTTC

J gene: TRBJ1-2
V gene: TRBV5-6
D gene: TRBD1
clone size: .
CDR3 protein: CASSLVRPYRGESYGYTF
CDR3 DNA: TGTGCCAGCAGCTTGGTTCGCCCCTACAGGGGTGAGTCCTATGGCTACACCTTC

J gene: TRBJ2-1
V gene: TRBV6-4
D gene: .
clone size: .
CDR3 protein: CASSMSQGRNEQFF
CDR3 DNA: TGTGCCAGCAGCATGAGCCAGGGGCGGAATGAGCAGTTCTTC

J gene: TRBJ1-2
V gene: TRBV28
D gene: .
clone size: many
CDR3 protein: CASSLPANYGYTF
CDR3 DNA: TGTGCCAGCAGTTTACCAGCTAACTATGGCTACACCTTC

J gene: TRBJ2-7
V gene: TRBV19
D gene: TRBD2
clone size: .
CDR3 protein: CASSISSGGHYEQYF
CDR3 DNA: TGTGCCAGTAGTATTTCTAGCGGGGGACACTACGAGCAGTACTTC

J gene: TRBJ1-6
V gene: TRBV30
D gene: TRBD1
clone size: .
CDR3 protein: CAWGQGNSPLHF
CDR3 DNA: TGTGCCTGGGGACAGGGAAATTCACCCCTCCACTTT

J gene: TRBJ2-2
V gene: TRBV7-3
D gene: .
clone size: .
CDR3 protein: CASSLTAGTGELFF
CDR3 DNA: TGTGCCAGCAGCTTAACGGCAGGCACCGGGGAGCTGTTTTTT

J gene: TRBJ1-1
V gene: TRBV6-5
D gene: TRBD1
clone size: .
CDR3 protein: CASSYSGTGGSEAFF
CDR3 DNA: TGTGCCAGCAGTTACTCCGGGACAGGGGGATCTGAAGCTTTCTTT

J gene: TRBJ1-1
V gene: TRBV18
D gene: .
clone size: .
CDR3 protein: CASSPPRQNTEAFF
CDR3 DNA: TGTGCCAGCTCACCACCTAGACAAAACACTGAAGCTTTCTTT

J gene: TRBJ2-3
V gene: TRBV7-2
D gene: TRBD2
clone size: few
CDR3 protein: CASSLGLAGDTQYF
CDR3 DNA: TGTGCCAGCAGCTTGGGACTAGCCGGGGATACGCAGTATTTT

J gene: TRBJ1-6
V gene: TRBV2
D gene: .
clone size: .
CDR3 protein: CASSTGYNSPLHF
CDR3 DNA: TGTGCCAGCAGTACAGGGTATAATTCACCCCTCCACTTT

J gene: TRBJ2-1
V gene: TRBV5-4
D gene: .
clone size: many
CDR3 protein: CASSLLNNEQFF
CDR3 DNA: TGTGCCAGCAGCTTATTAAACAATGAGCAGTTCTTC

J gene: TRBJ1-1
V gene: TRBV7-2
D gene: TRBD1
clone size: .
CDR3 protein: CASSQTGLTEAFF
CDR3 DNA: TGTGCCAGCAGTCAGACAGGGCTCACTGAAGCTTTCTTT

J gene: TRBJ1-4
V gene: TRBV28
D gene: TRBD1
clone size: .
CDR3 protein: CASGGDRAYEKLFF
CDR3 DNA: TGTGCCAGCGGTGGGGACAGGGCCTATGAAAAACTGTTTTTT

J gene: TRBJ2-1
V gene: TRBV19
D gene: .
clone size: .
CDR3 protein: CASSISSSYNEQFF
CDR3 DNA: TGTGCCAGTAGTATATCCAGCTCCTACAATGAGCAGTTCTTC

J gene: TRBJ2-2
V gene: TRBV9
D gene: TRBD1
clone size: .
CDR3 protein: CASSAGGQASPGELFF
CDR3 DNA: TGTGCCAGCAGCGCTGGGGGACAGGCTTCCCCCGGGGAGCTGTTTTTT